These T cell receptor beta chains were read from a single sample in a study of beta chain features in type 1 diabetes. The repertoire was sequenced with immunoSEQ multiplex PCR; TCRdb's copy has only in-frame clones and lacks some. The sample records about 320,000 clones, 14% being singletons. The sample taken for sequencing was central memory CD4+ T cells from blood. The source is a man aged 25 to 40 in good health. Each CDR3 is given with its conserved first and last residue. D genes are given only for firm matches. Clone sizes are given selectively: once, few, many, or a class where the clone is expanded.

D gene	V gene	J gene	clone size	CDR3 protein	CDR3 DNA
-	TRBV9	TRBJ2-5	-	CASSPGHYQETQYF	TGTGCCAGCAGCCCCGGACATTACCAAGAGACCCAGTACTTC
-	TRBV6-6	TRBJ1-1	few	CASSIVRTEAFF	TGTGCCAGCAGTATAGTGAGGACTGAAGCTTTCTTT
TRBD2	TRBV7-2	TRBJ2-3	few	CASSFTSGLAGGDTQYF	TGTGCCAGCAGCTTCACCTCGGGACTAGCGGGGGGGGATACGCAGTATTTT
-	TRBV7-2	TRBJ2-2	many	CASSLVGGTGELFF	TGTGCCAGCAGCTTAGTAGGCGGAACCGGGGAGCTGTTTTTT
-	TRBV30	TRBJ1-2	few	CAWSDFMGDGYTF	TGTGCCTGGAGTGACTTTATGGGGGACGGCTACACCTTC
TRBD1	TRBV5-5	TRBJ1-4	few	CASSLRIGGQGEKLFF	TGTGCCAGCAGCTTGCGTATAGGCGGACAGGGGGAAAAACTGTTTTTT
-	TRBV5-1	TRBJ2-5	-	CASSLGAVLATQETQYF	TGCGCCAGCAGCTTGGGAGCCGTTCTAGCGACCCAAGAGACCCAGTACTTC
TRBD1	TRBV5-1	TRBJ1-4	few	CASSYSQGANEKLFF	TGCGCCAGCAGCTACTCCCAGGGGGCGAATGAAAAACTGTTTTTT
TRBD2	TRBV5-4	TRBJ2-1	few	CASSLGTSAYNEQFF	TGTGCCAGCAGCTTAGGGACTAGCGCCTACAATGAGCAGTTCTTC
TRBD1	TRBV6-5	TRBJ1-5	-	CASSKTGGWQPQHF	TGTGCCAGCAGTAAGACAGGGGGCTGGCAGCCCCAGCATTTT
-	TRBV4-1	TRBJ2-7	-	CASSQELAYEQYF	TGCGCCAGCAGCCAAGAACTAGCCTACGAGCAGTACTTC
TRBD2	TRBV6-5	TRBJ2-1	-	CASVLAGGGEQFF	TGTGCCAGTGTCCTAGCGGGAGGCGGCGAGCAGTTCTTC
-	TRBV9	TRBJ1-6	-	CASSVGQTNSPLHF	TGTGCCAGCAGCGTCGGACAGACAAATTCACCCCTCCACTTT
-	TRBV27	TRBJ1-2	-	CASSLAGNYGYTF	TGTGCCAGCAGTTTAGCAGGGAACTATGGCTACACCTTC
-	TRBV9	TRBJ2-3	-	CASSVVAGSTDTQYF	TGTGCCAGCAGCGTAGTGGCGGGAAGCACAGATACGCAGTATTTT
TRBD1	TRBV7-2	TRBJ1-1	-	CASSQTLTGNGEAFF	TGTGCCAGCAGCCAAACTCTGACAGGGAACGGCGAAGCTTTCTTT
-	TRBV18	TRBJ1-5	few	CASSPAGQGQPQHF	TGTGCCAGCTCACCTGCGGGCCAAGGACAGCCCCAGCATTTT
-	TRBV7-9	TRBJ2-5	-	CASSRPTSGETQYF	TGTGCCAGCAGCCGTCCTACGAGCGGGGAGACCCAGTACTTC
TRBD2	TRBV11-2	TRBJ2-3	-	CASSLGLAASTDTQYF	TGTGCCAGCAGCCTGGGACTAGCGGCTAGCACAGATACGCAGTATTTT
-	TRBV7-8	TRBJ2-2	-	CASSQRQPNTGELFF	TGTGCCAGCAGCCAGCGACAGCCCAACACCGGGGAGCTGTTTTTT
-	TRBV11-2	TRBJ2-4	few	CASSPPRGNIQYF	TGTGCCAGCAGCCCCCCCAGGGGAAACATTCAGTACTTC
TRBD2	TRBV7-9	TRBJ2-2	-	CASSRGGGIPRTAGELFF	TGTGCCAGCAGCCGCGGGGGGGGAATCCCACGTACCGCCGGGGAGCTGTTTTTT
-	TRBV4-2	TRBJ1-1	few	CASSQGPGPGTEAFF	TGTGCCAGCAGCCAAGGTCCCGGGCCCGGCACTGAAGCTTTCTTT
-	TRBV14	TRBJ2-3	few	CASSQGESSFTDTQYF	TGTGCCAGCAGCCAAGGGGAAAGTAGTTTCACAGATACGCAGTATTTT
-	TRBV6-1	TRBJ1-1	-	CASFELGNTEAFF	TGTGCCAGCTTCGAGCTTGGGAACACTGAAGCTTTCTTT
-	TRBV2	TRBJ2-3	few	CASSSLARGGDTQYF	TGTGCCAGCAGTTCCCTAGCGAGGGGGGGAGATACGCAGTATTTT
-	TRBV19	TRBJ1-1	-	CASSMDSSNTEAFF	TGTGCCAGTAGTATGGACAGTTCGAACACTGAAGCTTTCTTT
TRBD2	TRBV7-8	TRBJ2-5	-	CASSRGGSLQETQYF	TGTGCCAGCAGCCGCGGGGGTTCTCTACAAGAGACCCAGTACTTC
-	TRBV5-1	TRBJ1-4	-	CASSGTGRVEKLFF	TGCGCCAGCAGCGGAACAGGGAGAGTGGAAAAACTGTTTTTT
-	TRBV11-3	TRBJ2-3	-	CASRQGLHSSDTQYF	TGTGCCAGCAGGCAGGGACTCCACTCGTCGGATACGCAGTATTTT
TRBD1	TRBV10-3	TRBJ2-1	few	CAIWTGYGNEQFF	TGTGCCATTTGGACAGGGTATGGCAATGAGCAGTTCTTC
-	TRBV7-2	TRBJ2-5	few	CASSYDSKETQYF	TGTGCCAGCAGCTACGACAGTAAAGAGACCCAGTACTTC
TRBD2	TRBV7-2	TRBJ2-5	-	CASSFSLAGGIKTQYF	TGTGCCAGCAGCTTTTCGCTAGCGGGGGGAATAAAGACCCAGTACTTC
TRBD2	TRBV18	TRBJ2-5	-	CASSPTSGLGAGETQYF	TGTGCCAGCTCACCTACAAGCGGACTAGGCGCTGGGGAGACCCAGTACTTC
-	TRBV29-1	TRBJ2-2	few	CSVSTGWENTGELFF	TGCAGCGTCTCCACAGGGTGGGAAAACACCGGGGAGCTGTTTTTT
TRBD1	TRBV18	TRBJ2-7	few	CASSLSMGQGDEQYF	TGTGCCAGCTCGCTCTCCATGGGACAGGGCGACGAGCAGTACTTC
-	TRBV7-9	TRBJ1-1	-	CASSSAGTQAFF	TGTGCCAGCAGCTCAGCCGGGACCCAGGCTTTCTTT
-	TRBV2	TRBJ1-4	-	CASSEMDEKLFF	TGTGCCAGCAGTGAGATGGATGAAAAACTGTTTTTT
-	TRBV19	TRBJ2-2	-	CASSRESNTGELFF	TGTGCCAGTAGCCGGGAGTCGAACACCGGGGAGCTGTTTTTT